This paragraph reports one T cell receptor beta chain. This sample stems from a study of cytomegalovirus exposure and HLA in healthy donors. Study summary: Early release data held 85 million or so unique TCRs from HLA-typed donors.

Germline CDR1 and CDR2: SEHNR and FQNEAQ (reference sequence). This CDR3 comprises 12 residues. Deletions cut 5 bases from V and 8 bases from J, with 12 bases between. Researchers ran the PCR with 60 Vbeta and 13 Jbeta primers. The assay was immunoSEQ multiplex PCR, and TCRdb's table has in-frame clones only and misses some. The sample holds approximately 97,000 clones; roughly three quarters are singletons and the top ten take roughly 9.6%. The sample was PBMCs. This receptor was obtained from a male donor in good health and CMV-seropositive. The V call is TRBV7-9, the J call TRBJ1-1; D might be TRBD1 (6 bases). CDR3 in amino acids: CASSPIGTEAFF. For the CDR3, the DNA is TGTGCCAGCAGCCCCATCGGGACAGAAGCTTTCTTT.